These T cell receptor beta chains were read from a single sample in a study of molecular identifiers for immune sequencing clone quantification. One entry per CDR3 protein, called by TCRdb with MiXCR from the PCR reads. The table includes roughly 320,000 distinct CDR3 sequences, roughly a quarter detected once. Sample: naive CD8+ T cells from blood, with Jurkat cell RNA spiked in. These receptors all stem from a human donor in good health. Some libraries in this study had Jurkat cell RNA spiked in. The CDR3 runs from the conserved cysteine through the conserved F or W. The D gene is left open where the match is weak. Only some rows state a clone size, as once, few, many or a class for expanded clones.

j_call,d_call,clone_size,v_call,cdr3_nt,cdr3_aa
TRBJ1-3,NA,many,TRBV29-1,TGCAGCGTATTAGGCTTGGGCTCTGGAAACACCATATATTTT,CSVLGLGSGNTIYF
TRBJ1-2,NA,NA,TRBV4-3,TGCGCCAGCAGCCAAGATAACCCCGGGACGCGGTCCAACTATGGCTACACCTTC,CASSQDNPGTRSNYGYTF
TRBJ1-1,NA,many,TRBV12-3/TRBV12-4,TGTGCCAGCAGTTTAAACGGACAGCACACTGAAGCTTTCTTT,CASSLNGQHTEAFF
TRBJ2-7,NA,many,TRBV7-9,TGTGCCAGCAGCCTGACAGGCCTAACACACTACGAGCAGTACTTC,CASSLTGLTHYEQYF
TRBJ2-7,NA,NA,TRBV19,TGTGCCAATAGTATTTTTCCCGGGGGTTCGTACGAGCAGTACTTC,CANSIFPGGSYEQYF
TRBJ1-5,NA,NA,TRBV2,TGTGCCAGCAGGCCGATTCGATCGAGCAATCAGCCCCAGCATTTT,CASRPIRSSNQPQHF
TRBJ2-6,NA,many,TRBV5-1,TGCGCCAGCAGCTTGGAGTCTGGAATGATAGCCGGGGCCAACGTCCTGACTTTC,CASSLESGMIAGANVLTF
TRBJ2-2,TRBD2,NA,TRBV11-3,TGTGCCAGCAGGGCGGGGGGTGACACCGGGGAGCTGTTTTTT,CASRAGGDTGELFF
TRBJ2-2,NA,few,TRBV6-2/TRBV6-3,TGTGCCAGCAGTCATCAGGGGATGGCCACCGGGGAGCTGTTTTTT,CASSHQGMATGELFF
TRBJ1-5,NA,NA,TRBV19,TGTGCCAGTAATTGGCAGGGGCCGGATCAGCCCCAGCATTTT,CASNWQGPDQPQHF
TRBJ2-1,NA,many,TRBV30,TGTGCCTGGGAAAAAGATGAGCAGTTCTTC,CAWEKDEQFF
TRBJ2-1,NA,once,TRBV7-2,TGTGCCAGCAGCTTAGTTGGGGGGGGGCCCAATGAGCAGTTCTTC,CASSLVGGGPNEQFF
TRBJ2-3,NA,NA,TRBV12-3/TRBV12-4,TGTGCCAGCAGTTTATCGCTAGGGACTCAAGGGGATACGCAGTATTTT,CASSLSLGTQGDTQYF
TRBJ2-1,TRBD2,few,TRBV5-3,TGTGCCAGCAGCTCTTGGACTAGCGGGCCCAATGAGCAGTTCTTC,CASSSWTSGPNEQFF
TRBJ2-1,NA,many,TRBV7-2,TGTGCCAGCAGCTTAGGAGGGTCTTATGAGCAGTTCTTC,CASSLGGSYEQFF
TRBJ2-7,NA,few,TRBV30,TGTGCCTGGAGTGGCCAATCCTACGAGCAGTACTTC,CAWSGQSYEQYF
TRBJ2-5,TRBD2,many,TRBV25-1,TGTGCCAGCAGTCTCGGGACTAAAGAGACCCAGTACTTC,CASSLGTKETQYF
TRBJ2-5,TRBD1,few,TRBV7-9,TGTGCCAGCAGCTTAGAGACAGGGGGCGAAGAGACCCAGTACTTC,CASSLETGGEETQYF
TRBJ2-6,NA,few,TRBV9,TGTGCCAGCAGCGTAGCCCAGAACTTTGCCAACGTCCTGACTTTC,CASSVAQNFANVLTF
TRBJ2-5,NA,few,TRBV27,TGTGCCAGCAGTCTACAACCATGGGTGACCCAGTACTTC,CASSLQPWVTQYF
TRBJ2-1,TRBD1,NA,TRBV4-3,TGCGCCAGCAGCCAAGCCGGGACAGGAGTCAATGAGCAGTTCTTC,CASSQAGTGVNEQFF
TRBJ2-5,NA,many,TRBV27,TGTGCCAGCAGTTTATTAAGTCGCAGTCAAGAGACCCAGTACTTC,CASSLLSRSQETQYF
TRBJ2-3,NA,NA,TRBV28,TGTGCCAGCAGCCCTCTAGCGCGGAGCATAGATACGCAGTATTTT,CASSPLARSIDTQYF
TRBJ2-5,NA,many,TRBV12-5,TGTGCTAGTGGACCAGGGGCCCCCGAGACCCAGTACTTC,CASGPGAPETQYF
TRBJ2-7,NA,NA,TRBV27,TGTGCCAGCAGTTTCCAACAAACCAACGAGCAGTACTTC,CASSFQQTNEQYF
TRBJ2-5,NA,many,TRBV12-3/TRBV12-4,TGTGCCAGCAGTCAGCACTCGCCACAGGGGGCGGGGGGGCAAAAGACCCAGTACTTC,CASSQHSPQGAGGQKTQYF
TRBJ1-1,NA,many,TRBV12-3/TRBV12-4,TGTGCCAGCAGTTTTGGGATTCAAAACACTGAAGCTTTCTTT,CASSFGIQNTEAFF
TRBJ1-4,NA,many,TRBV5-8,TGTGCCAGCAGCTCACCGGGATCTCCACATGAAAAACTGTTTTTT,CASSSPGSPHEKLFF
TRBJ2-7,NA,NA,TRBV28,TGTGCCAGCAGTTTCCGGGGACTGCGCCACGAGCAGTACTTC,CASSFRGLRHEQYF
TRBJ2-6,NA,NA,TRBV28,TGTGCCAGCAGTTTCCCCGGGGCGTTAGGGGCCAACGTCCTGACTTTC,CASSFPGALGANVLTF
TRBJ1-3,NA,few,TRBV11-2,TGTGCCAGCAGCTTAGCCGGGGAGTCTGGAAACACCATATATTTT,CASSLAGESGNTIYF
TRBJ2-5,NA,NA,TRBV11-2,TGTGCCAGCAGCTTATATATGGGGCCAGGGGAGACCCAGTACTTC,CASSLYMGPGETQYF
TRBJ2-3,NA,few,TRBV7-2,TGTGCCAACAGCTTAGTAGCAAGACAGAGCACAGATACGCAGTATTTT,CANSLVARQSTDTQYF
TRBJ2-2,NA,many,TRBV7-9,TGTGCCAGCAGCTCTTTGTGGGATCTGAACACCGGGGAGCTGTTTTTT,CASSSLWDLNTGELFF
TRBJ2-3,NA,many,TRBV7-2,TGTGCCAGCAGCTCTAGCCTCTGGGATACGCAGTATTTT,CASSSSLWDTQYF
TRBJ1-6,TRBD1,NA,TRBV23-1,TGCGCCAGCAGTCACCCGGGGGCAGGGGGGTACTCACCCCTCCACTTT,CASSHPGAGGYSPLHF
TRBJ2-7,NA,few,TRBV4-3,TGCGCCAGCAGCCAAGACTATAGCCTCGCGAATGCCGAGCAGTACTTC,CASSQDYSLANAEQYF
TRBJ2-7,NA,many,TRBV4-1,TGCGCCAGCAGCCAAGGTCCTACGCCCTCCTACGAGCAGTACTTC,CASSQGPTPSYEQYF
TRBJ2-5,TRBD1,NA,TRBV12-3/TRBV12-4,TGTGCCAGCAGTTTAGCGCGGGACAGGGTTGTAGAGACCCAGTACTTC,CASSLARDRVVETQYF
TRBJ2-3,NA,NA,TRBV30,TGTGCCTGGAGTGTAGGGGCGGGGAACACAGATACGCAGTATTTT,CAWSVGAGNTDTQYF
TRBJ1-1,NA,few,TRBV20-1,TGCAGTGCTAGAGATGTGAGGGTCCACATGAACACTGAAGCTTTCTTT,CSARDVRVHMNTEAFF
TRBJ1-1,NA,many,TRBV12-3/TRBV12-4,TGTGCCAGCAGCCATTTGGAAGAAAGGGCGGACACTGAAGCTTTCTTT,CASSHLEERADTEAFF
TRBJ2-3,TRBD2,many,TRBV12-3/TRBV12-4,TGTGCCAGTCTCCCGCGGGGGGGGAGCACAGATACGCAGTATTTT,CASLPRGGSTDTQYF
TRBJ1-1,TRBD1,NA,TRBV5-1,TGCGCCATCAGACAGGGGCTGTTCCCTAACACTGAAGCTTTCTTT,CAIRQGLFPNTEAFF
TRBJ1-4,TRBD1,many,TRBV7-9,TGTGCCAGCAGCGCCCGCCCTTCGACAGGGATTAATGAAAAACTGTTTTTT,CASSARPSTGINEKLFF
TRBJ1-6,NA,few,TRBV28,TGTGCCAGCAGTTTATATGACCGAAATTCACCCCTCCACTTT,CASSLYDRNSPLHF
TRBJ2-2,NA,many,TRBV20-1,TGCAGTGCTAGAGATAGGGGATACTCGGGCACCGGGGAGCTGTTTTTT,CSARDRGYSGTGELFF
TRBJ1-1,TRBD1,NA,TRBV6-2/TRBV6-3,TGTGCCAGCAGTAGGACAGGGAGTCGCACTGAAGCTTTCTTT,CASSRTGSRTEAFF
TRBJ2-7,NA,NA,TRBV4-3,TGCGCCAGCAGCCAAGATCAGGGGCCAATTTACGCGCAGTACTTC,CASSQDQGPIYAQYF